What follows are 17 T cell receptor beta chains derived from one specimen sequenced in a study of blood T cell repertoires in COVID-19. Using immunoSEQ multiplex PCR, the repertoire was profiled, and TCRdb retains in-frame clones only, with some absent. Of over 70,000 clones detected, roughly 80% appear once; the ten largest clones hold about 6.9%. Sequencing was done on a sample of peripheral blood. The receptors stem from a young man with COVID-19, enrolled during active disease.

The V gene is TRBV6-2 or TRBV6-3, the J gene TRBJ2-2; 10 nucleotides match TRBD2. The CDR3 consists of 14 residues. V shed 6 bases, J shed 5 bases, and the junction held 3 bases outside the gene matches. From germline, CDR1 is MNHEY and CDR2 SVGEGT. The CDR3 here is CASSRAGGTGELFF. The CDR3 nucleotides are TGTGCCAGCAGCAGAGCGGGAGGGACCGGGGAGCTGTTTTTT.

CDR3 nucleotide sequence: TGTGCCAGCAGTGCCGACTCGCAAGAGACCCAGTACTTC. Encoded protein: CASSADSQETQYF. This rearrangement joins TRBV9 to TRBJ2-5, with D hard to call. The CDR3 totals 13 residues. V was cut by 5 bases and J by 2 bases, with 10 bases left in between. Germline CDR1 and CDR2: SGDLS and YYNGEE.

V is TRBV10-2 and J is TRBJ1-2, with TRBD1 identical over 7 bases. The length of the CDR3 is 13 residues. Germline V gene data show CDR1 as WSHSY and CDR2 as SAAADI. The V segment lost 7 bases and the J segment 1 base; nucleotides outside the gene matches: 3. The CDR3 DNA is TGCGCCAGCATGGGGACAGTTAACTATGGCTACACCTTC. This translates into CASMGTVNYGYTF.

The chain links TRBV5-6 to TRBJ2-5; TRBD1 aligns across 7 bases. The CDR3 loop spans 14 amino acids. The germline V gene has CDR1 SGHDT and CDR2 YYEEEE. The junction had 4 bases not matched to a gene; V was cut back by 4 bases and J by 1 base. This chain's CDR3 is CASSRTGGQETQYF. The CDR3 DNA is TGTGCCAGCAGCCGGACAGGTGGCCAAGAGACCCAGTACTTC.

This sequence joins TRBV19 and TRBJ2-3; 8 bases agree with TRBD1. The CDR3 is made up of 15 amino acids. Germline CDR1 reads LNHDA; CDR2 reads SQIVND (reference sequence). V lost 9 bases, J lost 0 bases, and 8 bases stayed unmatched. The CDR3 is CASTNRGFSTDTQYF. In nucleotides, the CDR3 is TGTGCCAGCACGAACAGGGGGTTTAGCACAGATACGCAGTATTTT. Full variable domain (missing parts from reference TRBV19 and TRBJ2-3): DGGITQSPKYLFRKEGQNVTLSCEQNLNHDAMYWYRQDPGQGLRLIYYSQIVNDFQKGDIAEGYSVSREKKESFPLTVTSAQKNPTAFYLCASTNRGFSTDTQYFGPGTRLTVL.

The chain recombines TRBV28 with TRBJ1-2, with D perhaps TRBD1 (5 bases). In germline, CDR1 is MDHEN, CDR2 SYDVKM. V was cut by 6 bases and J by 1 base, with 15 bases left in between. This CDR3 region has 15 residues. The CDR3 reads CASSLGGEINYGYTF. In nucleotides, the CDR3 is TGTGCCAGCAGCCTCGGGGGAGAGATTAACTATGGCTACACCTTC.

The rearrangement uses TRBV12-3 or TRBV12-4 and TRBJ1-5, with unresolved D. There are 13 residues in the CDR3. The ends were cut back, 6 bases at V and 5 bases at J, with 11 bases in the middle. The CDR3 DNA reads TGTGCCAGCAGACCCGGGTCGTATCAGCCCCAGCATTTT. Translating it yields CASRPGSYQPQHF.

The V and J genes are TRBV28 and TRBJ2-1, with 9 bases lining up with TRBD1. V shed 8 bases, J shed 5 bases, and the junction held 7 bases outside the gene matches. Germline V gene sequence: CDR1 MDHEN, CDR2 SYDVKM. The CDR3 runs 14 residues. The CDR3 protein is CASHRTGENNEQFF. Written as DNA, the CDR3 is TGTGCCAGCCATCGGACAGGGGAAAACAATGAGCAGTTCTTC.

In this sample, this clone turned up once. This sequence joins TRBV2 and TRBJ2-6; D is ambiguous. Trimming pared 6 bases from V and 0 bases from J, leaving 6 bases between. Germline V gives CDR1 SNHLY, CDR2 FYNNEI. The CDR3 contains 14 residues. The CDR3 DNA is TGTGCCAGCAGGGCAGGCTCTGGGGCCAACGTCCTGACTTTC. It is translated as CASRAGSGANVLTF.

The V gene is TRBV15, the J gene TRBJ1-1; D unclear. V was clipped by 3 bases and J by 6 bases, with 17 bases between them. Germline V lookup: CDR1 LNHNV, CDR2 YYDKDF (reference sequence). This CDR3 is 15 amino acids long. The CDR3 nucleotides are TGTGCCACCAGCAGCGGCGTAGCGGGCCGATCTGAAGCTTTCTTT. Translated: CATSSGVAGRSEAFF.

The V gene is TRBV5-4, the J gene TRBJ2-7; 8 positions match TRBD2. Germline-derived CDR1 and CDR2 are SGHNT and YYREEE (reference sequence). The V and J ends lost 4 bases and 1 base, in that order; junction bases with no gene match: 13. The length of the CDR3 is 17 residues. CDR3 nucleotide sequence: TGTGCCAGCAGCCCGGGGTCTCGGGCTAGCGGGTCCTACGAGCAGTACTTC. Its protein product is CASSPGSRASGSYEQYF.

The CDR3 DNA reads TGTGCCAGCAGTTTTCCCGGGGGGACGGGCTACACCTTC. Translated: CASSFPGGTGYTF. V is TRBV6-5 and J is TRBJ1-2; a possible D gene is TRBD1 (5 bases). CDR3 length: 13 amino acids. Germline values: CDR1 MNHEY, CDR2 SVGAGI. V was clipped by 4 bases and J by 8 bases, with 14 bases between them.

The chain couples TRBV4-1 to TRBJ1-2; perhaps TRBD1 as D (6 bases). This CDR3 has 16 residues. From germline, CDR1 is MGHRA and CDR2 YSYEKL. V was shortened by 0 bases and J by 3 bases, with 14 bases between the two germline ends. The CDR3 DNA is TGCGCCAGCAGCCAAGATGAGGGCAGGGGCGACTATGGCTACACCTTC. Encoded protein: CASSQDEGRGDYGYTF.

The chain uses TRBV30 and TRBJ1-1; maybe TRBD1 (6 bases). Per the germline V gene, CDR1 is GTSNPN and CDR2 is SVGIG (reference sequence). Trimming took off 1 base at V and 8 bases at J, with 11 bases between the two ends. This CDR3 has 12 residues. The CDR3 nucleotides are TGTGCCTGGAGTGACAGGGTGTCAGAAGCTTTCTTT. Protein: CAWSDRVSEAFF.

This chain links TRBV30 with TRBJ2-1, with a possible D match to TRBD2 (5 bases). The V end lost 4 bases, the J end lost 10 bases, and 17 bases lay between the germline ends. Germline assignment: CDR1 GTSNPN and CDR2 SVGIG (reference sequence). The CDR3 totals 13 residues. The CDR3 DNA sequence: TGTGCCTGGATTACAGCAGCCTCGGGGGAGCAGTTCTTC. Its translation is CAWITAASGEQFF.

Written as DNA, the CDR3 is TGTGCCAGCAGCGTACTTACAGGGGGCCAATCCCTCTCCTACGAGCAGTACTTC. This gives the protein CASSVLTGGQSLSYEQYF. The chain has TRBV7-8 and TRBJ2-7; the match to TRBD1 covers 9 bases. Germline CDR1 SGHVS, CDR2 FQNEAQ. Trimming took 5 bases from V and 0 from J; bases not matched to a gene: 14. The CDR3 is 18 amino acids.

The chain couples TRBV20-1 to TRBJ2-7; no reliable D call. V was trimmed by 5 bases and J by 3 bases, leaving 8 bases between them. CDR1 DFQATT and CDR2 SNEGSKA come from the germline V gene (reference sequence). The CDR3 has 11 residues. CDR3: CSAHSVYEQYF. In DNA, the CDR3 is TGCAGTGCTCACAGTGTCTACGAGCAGTACTTC.